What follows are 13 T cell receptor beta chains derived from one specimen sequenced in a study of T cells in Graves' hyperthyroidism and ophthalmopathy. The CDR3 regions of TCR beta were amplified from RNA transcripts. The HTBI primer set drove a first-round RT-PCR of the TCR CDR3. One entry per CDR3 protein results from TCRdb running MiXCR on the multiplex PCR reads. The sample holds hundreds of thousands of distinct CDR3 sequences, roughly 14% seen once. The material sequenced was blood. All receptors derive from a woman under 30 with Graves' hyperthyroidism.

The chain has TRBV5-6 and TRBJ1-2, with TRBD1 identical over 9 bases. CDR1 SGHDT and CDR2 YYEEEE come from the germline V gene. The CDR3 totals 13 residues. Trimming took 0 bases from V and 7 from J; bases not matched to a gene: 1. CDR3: CASSLDRGPGYTF. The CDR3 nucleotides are TGTGCCAGCAGCTTGGACAGGGGGCCTGGCTACACCTTC.

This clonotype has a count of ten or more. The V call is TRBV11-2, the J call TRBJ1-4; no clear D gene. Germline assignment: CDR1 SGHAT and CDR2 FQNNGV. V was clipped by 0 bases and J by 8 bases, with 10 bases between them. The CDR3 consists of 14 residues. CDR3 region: CASSLDFVDEKLFF. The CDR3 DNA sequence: TGTGCCAGCAGCTTAGATTTCGTAGACGAAAAACTGTTTTTT.

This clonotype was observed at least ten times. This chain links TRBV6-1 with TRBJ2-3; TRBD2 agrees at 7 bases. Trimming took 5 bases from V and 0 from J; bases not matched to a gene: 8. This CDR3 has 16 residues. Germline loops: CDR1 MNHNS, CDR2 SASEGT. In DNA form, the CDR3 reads TGTGCCAGCAGTCTGAGAGCGGGGACTAGCACAGATACGCAGTATTTT. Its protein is CASSLRAGTSTDTQYF.

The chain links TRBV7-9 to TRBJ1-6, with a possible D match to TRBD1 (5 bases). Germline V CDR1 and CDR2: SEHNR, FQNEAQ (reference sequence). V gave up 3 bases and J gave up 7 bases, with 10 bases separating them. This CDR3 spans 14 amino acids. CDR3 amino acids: CASSLGGRNSPLHF. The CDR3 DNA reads TGTGCCAGCAGCTTGGGGGGGAGAAATTCACCCCTCCACTTT.

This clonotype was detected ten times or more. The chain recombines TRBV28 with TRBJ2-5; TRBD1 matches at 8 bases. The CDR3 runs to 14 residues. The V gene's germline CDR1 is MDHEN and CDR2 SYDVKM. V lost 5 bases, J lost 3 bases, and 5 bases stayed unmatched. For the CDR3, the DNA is TGTGCCAGCAGTCCCTCGACAGGGGAAGAGACCCAGTACTTC. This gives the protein CASSPSTGEETQYF.

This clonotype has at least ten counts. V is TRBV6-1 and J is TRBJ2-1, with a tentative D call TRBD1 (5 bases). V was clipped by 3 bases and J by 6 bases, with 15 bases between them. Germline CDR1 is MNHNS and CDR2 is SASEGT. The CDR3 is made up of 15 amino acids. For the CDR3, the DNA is TGTGCCAGCAGTGAGGACAACGGTTGGGTCAATGAGCAGTTCTTC. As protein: CASSEDNGWVNEQFF.

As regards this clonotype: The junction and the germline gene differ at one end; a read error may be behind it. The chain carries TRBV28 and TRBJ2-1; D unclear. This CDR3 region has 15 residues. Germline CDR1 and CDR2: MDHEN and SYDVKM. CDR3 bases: TGTGCCAGCAGCTTATCACGGACGGGTGGGAATGAGCAGTTCTTC. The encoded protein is CASSLSRTGGNEQFF.

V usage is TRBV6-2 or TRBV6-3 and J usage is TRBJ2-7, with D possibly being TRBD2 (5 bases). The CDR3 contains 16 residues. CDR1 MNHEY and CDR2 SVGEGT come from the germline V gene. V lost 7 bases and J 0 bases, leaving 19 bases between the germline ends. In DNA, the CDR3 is TGTGCCAGCAAAGGGAGAGTTGGACCAGGCTCCTACGAGCAGTACTTC. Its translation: CASKGRVGPGSYEQYF.

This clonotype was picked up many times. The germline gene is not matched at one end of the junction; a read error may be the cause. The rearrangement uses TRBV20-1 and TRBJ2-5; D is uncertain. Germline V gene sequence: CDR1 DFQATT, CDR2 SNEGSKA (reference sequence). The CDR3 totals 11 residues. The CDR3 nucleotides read TGCAGTGCCAGAGTGATAGAGACCCAGTACTTC. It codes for CSARVIETQYF.

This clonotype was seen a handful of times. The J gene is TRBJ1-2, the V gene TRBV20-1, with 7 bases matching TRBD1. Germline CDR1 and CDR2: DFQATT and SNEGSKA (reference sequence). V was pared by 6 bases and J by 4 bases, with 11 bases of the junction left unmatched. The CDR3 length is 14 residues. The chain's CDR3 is CSASETGAGYGYTF. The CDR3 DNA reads TGCAGTGCGAGCGAAACAGGGGCGGGCTATGGCTACACCTTC.

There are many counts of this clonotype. CDR3 nucleotides: TGCAGTCATAGCGGGGGAGGCAATGAGCAGTTCTTC. It codes for CSHSGGGNEQFF. V usage is TRBV20-1 and J usage is TRBJ2-1; TRBD2 aligns across 9 bases. The length of the CDR3 is 12 residues. The ends lost 8 bases at V and 6 bases at J; junction bases unmatched: 5. Germline V lookup: CDR1 DFQATT, CDR2 SNEGSKA (reference sequence).

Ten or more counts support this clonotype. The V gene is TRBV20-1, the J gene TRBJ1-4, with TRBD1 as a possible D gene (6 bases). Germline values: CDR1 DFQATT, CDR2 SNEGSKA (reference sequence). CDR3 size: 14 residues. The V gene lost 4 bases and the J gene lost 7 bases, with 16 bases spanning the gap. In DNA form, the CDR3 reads TGCAGTGCTACACAGGGAGGGAGAGGTGAAAAACTGTTTTTT. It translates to CSATQGGRGEKLFF.

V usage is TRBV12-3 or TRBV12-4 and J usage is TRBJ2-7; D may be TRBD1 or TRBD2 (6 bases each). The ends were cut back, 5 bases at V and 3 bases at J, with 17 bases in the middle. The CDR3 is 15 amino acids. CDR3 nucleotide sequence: TGTGCCAGCAGTCAACAAAGCAGGGGAGGCTACGAGCAGTACTTC. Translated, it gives CASSQQSRGGYEQYF.